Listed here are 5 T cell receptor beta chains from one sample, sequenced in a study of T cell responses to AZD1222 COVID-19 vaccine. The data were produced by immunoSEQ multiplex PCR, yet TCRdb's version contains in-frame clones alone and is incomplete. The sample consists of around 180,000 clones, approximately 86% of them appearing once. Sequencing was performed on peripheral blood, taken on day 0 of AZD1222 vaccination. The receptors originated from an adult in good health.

CDR3 sequence (DNA): TGCGCCAGCAGCCAAGATAGCACGGCCTACGAGCAGTACTTC. It is translated as CASSQDSTAYEQYF. The chain links TRBV4-3 to TRBJ2-7; D unresolved. The CDR3 covers 14 residues. CDR1 and CDR2 from the germline V gene are LGHNA and YSLEER. The V gene lost 0 bases and the J gene lost 2 bases, with 8 bases spanning the gap.

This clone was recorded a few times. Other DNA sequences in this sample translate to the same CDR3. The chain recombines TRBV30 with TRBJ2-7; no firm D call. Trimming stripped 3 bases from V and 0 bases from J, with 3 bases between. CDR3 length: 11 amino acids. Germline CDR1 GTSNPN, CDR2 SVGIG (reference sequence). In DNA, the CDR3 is TGTGCCTGGAGCCTCTCCTACGAGCAGTACTTC. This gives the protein CAWSLSYEQYF.

Here the CDR3 reads CASSIDLPTDGYTF. The CDR3, as DNA: TGTGCCAGTAGTATAGATCTTCCGACAGATGGCTACACCTTC. V usage is TRBV19 and J usage is TRBJ1-2; a weak D match, TRBD1 (5 bases). CDR1 LNHDA and CDR2 SQIVND come from the germline V gene (reference sequence). CDR3 size: 14 residues. The germline V and J ends were trimmed by 0 bases and 6 bases, with 11 bases remaining between them.

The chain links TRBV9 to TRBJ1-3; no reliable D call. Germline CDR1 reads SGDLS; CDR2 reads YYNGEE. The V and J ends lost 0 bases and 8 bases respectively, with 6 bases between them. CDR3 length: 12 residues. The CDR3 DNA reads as TGTGCCAGCAGCGTAGAAGGGCACACCATATATTTT. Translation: CASSVEGHTIYF.

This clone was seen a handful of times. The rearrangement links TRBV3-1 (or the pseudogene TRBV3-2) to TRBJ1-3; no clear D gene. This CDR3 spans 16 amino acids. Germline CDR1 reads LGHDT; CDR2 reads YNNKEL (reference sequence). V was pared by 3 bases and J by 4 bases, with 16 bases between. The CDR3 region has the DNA TGTGCCAGCAGCCATGTCAGAGGAGGGTTGGGAAACACCATATATTTT. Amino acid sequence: CASSHVRGGLGNTIYF.